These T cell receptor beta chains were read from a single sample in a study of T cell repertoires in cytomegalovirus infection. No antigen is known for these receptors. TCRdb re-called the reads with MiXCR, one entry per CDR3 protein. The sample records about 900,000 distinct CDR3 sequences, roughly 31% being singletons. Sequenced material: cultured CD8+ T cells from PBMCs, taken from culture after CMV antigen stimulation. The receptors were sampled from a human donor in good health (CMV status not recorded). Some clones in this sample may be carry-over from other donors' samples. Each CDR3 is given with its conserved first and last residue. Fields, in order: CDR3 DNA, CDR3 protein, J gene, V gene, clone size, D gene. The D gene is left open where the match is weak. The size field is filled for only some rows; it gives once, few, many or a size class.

TGTGCCAGCAGCCTAAAGGGACAGGGGGGGTACGAGCAGTACTTC | CASSLKGQGGYEQYF | TRBJ2-7 | TRBV7-6 | few | TRBD1
TGTGCCAGCAGCGGGGAATTCGGGGTGGGCTATGGCTACACCTTC | CASSGEFGVGYGYTF | TRBJ1-2 | TRBV7-9 | few | NA
TGCAGCGCTGAGGAAGTGAACACTGAAGCTTTCTTT | CSAEEVNTEAFF | TRBJ1-1 | TRBV29-1 | NA | NA
TGCAGTCTAAGCCGAATCGGTGCTTTCTTT | CSLSRIGAFF | TRBJ1-1 | TRBV20-1 | few | NA
TGTGCCAGCAGCTTGTCCAGGGGGACATACTATTACAATGAGCAGTTCTTC | CASSLSRGTYYYNEQFF | TRBJ2-1 | TRBV6-1 | few | TRBD1
TGTGCCAGCAGTTTGGGTCTGGGGACAGCCTCCTACAATGAGCAGTTCTTC | CASSLGLGTASYNEQFF | TRBJ2-1 | TRBV12-3/TRBV12-4 | NA | TRBD1
TGTGCCAACAGTCCCGACAGGTCTCAAGAGACCCAGTACTTC | CANSPDRSQETQYF | TRBJ2-5 | TRBV12-3/TRBV12-4 | NA | NA
TGTGCCAGCAGCCCCGTCTCCGGAGAGACCCAGTACTTC | CASSPVSGETQYF | TRBJ2-5 | TRBV6-1 | NA | NA
TGTGCCAGCAGTCTTCGTCCGGGACAGGACCCCTACGAGCAGTACTTC | CASSLRPGQDPYEQYF | TRBJ2-7 | TRBV7-6 | many | TRBD1
TGTGCCAGCAGCCTAATAGAGGGGGCGAGAACTGAAGCTTTCTTT | CASSLIEGARTEAFF | TRBJ1-1 | TRBV5-5 | many | TRBD1
TGTGCCAGCAGCTTAGTAATTTTGGCGGGGGAACGCGCTGAGCAGTTCTTC | CASSLVILAGERAEQFF | TRBJ2-1 | TRBV7-2 | NA | TRBD2
TGCAGTGCTCGGGACGACAGGACCCCAACTAATGAAAAACTGTTTTTT | CSARDDRTPTNEKLFF | TRBJ1-4 | TRBV20-1 | few | NA
TGCGCCAGCAGCCAACCGGGTCCCAATGAGCAGTTCTTC | CASSQPGPNEQFF | TRBJ2-1 | TRBV4-3 | few | NA
TGTGCCAGTAGAGGCGGGCAGCTGTTTTTT | CASRGGQLFF | TRBJ2-2 | TRBV19 | once | NA
TGTGCCAGCAGCTTAGAAAGGCAGGGGAGGTTAGGTGCGGGCTACAATGAGCAGTTCTTC | CASSLERQGRLGAGYNEQFF | TRBJ2-1 | TRBV13 | NA | NA
TGTGCCAGCAGCCAGATGGTCCACAATGAGCAGTTCTTC | CASSQMVHNEQFF | TRBJ2-1 | TRBV14 | many | NA
TGTGCCAGCAGCTTACGCGGGACTAGCCCCTTCAATGAGCAGTTCTTC | CASSLRGTSPFNEQFF | TRBJ2-1 | TRBV7-8 | many | TRBD2
TGCGCCAGCAGCCAAGAGAGCGGGGGCATGCATGAGCAGTTCTTC | CASSQESGGMHEQFF | TRBJ2-1 | TRBV4-3 | NA | TRBD2
TGTGCCAGCAGAGTTACACAGGGGCCCTACCAAGAGACCCAGTACTTC | CASRVTQGPYQETQYF | TRBJ2-5 | TRBV2 | few | TRBD1
TGTGCCAGCAGCTTAGCGATCTATGGCTACACCTTC | CASSLAIYGYTF | TRBJ1-2 | TRBV7-9 | NA | NA
TGCAGTGCCCTGAACAGGGGGAGGTCGGACACCGGGGAGCTGTTTTTT | CSALNRGRSDTGELFF | TRBJ2-2 | TRBV20-1 | NA | TRBD1
TGTGCCAGCAGTTACTCGCCAACCTACGAGCAGTACTTC | CASSYSPTYEQYF | TRBJ2-7 | TRBV6-5 | few | NA
TGTGCCAGCAGTGAAGCTTCGGCGGGGGGGCCTTTGACCGGGGAGCTGTTTTTT | CASSEASAGGPLTGELFF | TRBJ2-2 | TRBV6-1 | few | TRBD2